Listed here are 3 T cell receptor beta chains from one sample, sequenced in a study of control samples from healthy donors and cancer patients. This table comes from immunoSEQ multiplex PCR, and its TCRdb copy is limited to in-frame clones, with some not included. The sample records some 98,000 clones, roughly 83% being singletons. Sequencing used PBMCs. These receptors were taken from a man aged 65 to 85 with lung cancer.

This clone was counted a single time. The J gene is TRBJ2-1, the V gene TRBV28, with TRBD2 identical over 9 bases. The CDR3 is 15 residues long. Trimming at V came to 7 bases and at J to 7 bases, leaving 11 bases not matched to a gene. Germline-derived CDR1 and CDR2 are MDHEN and SYDVKM. The CDR3 coding sequence is TGTGCCAGCACTAAGGCGGGGGGGCGGGTAAATGAGCAGTTCTTC. It encodes CASTKAGGRVNEQFF.

The sample holds one count of this clone. The rearrangement joins TRBV5-1 to TRBJ2-7, with D perhaps matching TRBD1 (5 bases). Germline V gives CDR1 SGHRS, CDR2 YFSETQ. V lost 4 bases and J lost 4, with 12 bases in between. The CDR3 is made up of 13 amino acids. Here the CDR3 DNA reads TGCGCCAGCAGCAGGGGAAACAGTTACGAGCAGTACTTC. Residues: CASSRGNSYEQYF.

The V and J genes are TRBV18 and TRBJ1-2; 7 bases agree with TRBD1. The CDR3 is 16 residues long. Trimming at V came to 4 bases and at J to 2 bases, leaving 10 bases not matched to a gene. Germline CDR1 and CDR2: KGHSH and LQKENI. The CDR3, as DNA: TGTGCCAGCTCACTGGGACAGTCCGTTGAAAACTATGGCTACACCTTC. Translated: CASSLGQSVENYGYTF.